The 15 T cell receptor beta chains presented below share a single source sample, sequenced in a study of CD8 T cells in ankylosing spondylitis. TCRdb re-analysed the 5' RACE reads in MiXCR, keeping a single row per CDR3 protein. The repertoire holds around 250,000 distinct CDR3 sequences, around a tenth seen once, with less than 8% in the top ten. The sequenced sample consisted of blood, either unsorted or a sorted T cell fraction (not recorded which). The source of these receptors is a male donor with ankylosing spondylitis or in good health (not recorded which).

This clonotype has more than one count but fewer than ten. The rearrangement links TRBV11-1 to TRBJ2-4; D tentatively fits TRBD1 or TRBD2 (6 bases each). Between the trimmed V and J ends, which lost 8 bases and 7 bases, there was a span of 15 bases. The CDR3 runs to 13 residues. Germline assignment: CDR1 SGHAT and CDR2 FQDESV (reference sequence). CDR3 bases: TGTGCCAGCCAAGAAACAGGGAGGAACATTCAGTACTTC. It encodes CASQETGRNIQYF.

The genes are TRBV5-5 and TRBJ1-3; maybe TRBD1 (5 bases). The CDR3 is made up of 15 amino acids. The germline CDR1 and CDR2 sequences are SGHKS and YYEKEE (reference sequence). Trimming removed 4 bases from V and 0 bases from J, with 11 bases in between. The CDR3 spells CASSRGGGSGNTIYF. Written as DNA, the CDR3 is TGTGCCAGCAGCCGCGGGGGGGGCTCTGGAAACACCATATATTTT.

This clonotype was seen ten or more times. This rearrangement joins TRBV4-1 to TRBJ2-7; 9 positions agree with TRBD2. J gave up 5 bases and V 3 bases, and 5 bases lay outside the gene matches. Germline V CDR1 and CDR2: MGHRA, YSYEKL. The CDR3 extends over 14 amino acids. The CDR3 bases are TGCGCCAGCAGCCAGGAAAGCGGGGGGAACGAGCAGTACTTC. It translates to CASSQESGGNEQYF.

This clonotype showed up many times. The chain uses TRBV12-3 or TRBV12-4 and TRBJ1-4; D is unresolved. This CDR3 has 14 amino acids. V was shortened by 2 bases and J by 11 bases, with 15 bases between the two germline ends. CDR3 DNA: TGTGCCAGCAGTTTATACGCGGACGGACCGAAACTGTTTTTT. Translation gives CASSLYADGPKLFF.

CDR3 protein: CASSFFGGYNYGYTF. Here the CDR3 DNA reads TGTGCCAGCAGTTTTTTCGGGGGGTATAACTATGGCTACACCTTC. V is TRBV27 and J is TRBJ1-2, with TRBD1 as a possible D gene (5 bases). Germline V CDR1 and CDR2: MNHEY, SMNVEV (reference sequence). This CDR3 is 15 amino acids long. Trimming cost V 3 bases and J 1 base, with 12 bases left between them.

This clonotype was recorded many times. The J gene is TRBJ1-5, the V gene TRBV12-3 or TRBV12-4; D is perhaps TRBD1 (5 bases). The V end lost 6 bases, the J end lost 7 bases, and 19 bases lay between the germline ends. CDR3 length: 15 residues. The CDR3 sequence is CASSQTSGKGQPQHF. The CDR3 DNA is TGTGCCAGCAGCCAAACTTCAGGGAAGGGACAGCCCCAGCATTTT.

This clonotype has a count of ten or more. The V call is TRBV6-5, the J call TRBJ1-2; tentative D call: TRBD1 (5 bases). This CDR3 contains 12 residues. Trimming shortened V by 5 bases and J by 4 bases, and 8 bases separated the two germline ends. In germline, CDR1 is MNHEY, CDR2 SVGAGI. The CDR3, as DNA: TGTGCCAGCAGTATTGACAGCTATGGCTACACCTTC. It codes for CASSIDSYGYTF.

The genes are TRBV28 and TRBJ2-7, with D uncertain. The germline CDR1 and CDR2 sequences are MDHEN and SYDVKM. Trimming shortened V by 3 bases and J by 2 bases, and 14 bases separated the two germline ends. CDR3 size: 15 residues. CDR3 coding DNA: TGTGCCAGCAGTTTTCTGGGCTCTCTTCCCTACGAGCAGTACTTC. Translated, it gives CASSFLGSLPYEQYF.

This clonotype was counted between two and nine times. V and J are TRBV29-1 and TRBJ2-5, with D hard to call. Germline assignment: CDR1 SQVTM and CDR2 ANQGSEA. This CDR3 has 13 amino acids. Trimming removed 4 bases from V and 1 base from J, with 10 bases in between. CDR3 residues: CSVAGVPQETQYF. DNA for the CDR3: TGCAGCGTTGCCGGCGTCCCCCAAGAGACCCAGTACTTC. The complete variable domain, with remaining parts taken from reference TRBV29-1 and TRBJ2-5, reads SAVISQKPSRDICQRGTSLTIQCQVDSQVTMMFWYRQQPGQSLTLIATANQGSEATYESGFVIDKFPISRPNLTFSTLTVSNMSPEDSSIYLCSVAGVPQETQYFGPGTRLLVL.

This clonotype appeared many times. The V gene is TRBV6-1, the J gene TRBJ2-6, with 9 bases identical to TRBD1. Trimming removed 6 bases from V and 2 bases from J; junction bases left unmatched: 5. CDR3 length equals 16 residues. Germline V gene data show CDR1 as MNHNS and CDR2 as SASEGT. The chain's CDR3 is CASSSGTGTGANVLTF. The CDR3 nucleotides are TGTGCCAGCAGCTCCGGGACAGGGACTGGGGCCAACGTCCTGACTTTC.

This clonotype was seen more than once but under ten times. This sequence joins TRBV14 and TRBJ2-7; D uncertain. With 1 base removed from V and 0 bases from J, the gap between germline ends came to 10 bases. The V gene's germline CDR1 is SGHDN and CDR2 FVKESK. CDR3 length: 15 residues. Written as DNA, the CDR3 is TGTGCCAGCAGCCAAGTAGGGTCTGGCTCCTACGAGCAGTACTTC. Translating gives CASSQVGSGSYEQYF.

J is TRBJ1-4 and V is TRBV20-1; a possible D gene is TRBD1 (5 bases). Germline V CDR1 and CDR2: DFQATT, SNEGSKA (reference sequence). This CDR3 has 15 residues. Trimming left V 0 bases short and J 2 bases short, with 10 bases between. Here the CDR3 reads CSARDSPGTNEKLFF. In DNA, the CDR3 is TGCAGTGCTAGAGATTCTCCAGGGACTAATGAAAAACTGTTTTTT.

The table lists this clonotype with many counts. CDR3 protein: CSATGHMVGRQETQYF. Written as DNA, the CDR3 is TGCAGTGCTACCGGGCACATGGTCGGGCGCCAAGAGACCCAGTACTTC. The genes are TRBV20-1 and TRBJ2-5; D remains unclear. Germline V gives CDR1 DFQATT, CDR2 SNEGSKA (reference sequence). This CDR3 comprises 16 residues. V lost 4 bases and J 1 base, leaving 19 bases between the germline ends.

In this sample, this clonotype turned up many times. This CDR3 is CASTKKSEGLYNEQFF. The CDR3 nucleotides read TGTGCCAGCACCAAGAAAAGTGAGGGACTCTACAATGAGCAGTTCTTC. The V and J genes are TRBV9 and TRBJ2-1, with D possibly being TRBD2 (6 bases). In germline, CDR1 is SGDLS, CDR2 YYNGEE. The V and J ends lost 6 bases and 3 bases respectively, with 19 bases between them. This CDR3 is built from 16 residues. The whole variable domain, filled in from reference TRBV9 and TRBJ2-1, reads DSGVTQTPKHLITATGQRVTLRCSPRSGDLSVYWYQQSLDQGLQFLIQYYNGEERAKGNILERFSAQQFPDLHSELNLSSLELGDSALYFCASTKKSEGLYNEQFFGPGTRLTVL.

This clonotype was found many times. This chain connects TRBV12-3 or TRBV12-4 to TRBJ2-2; weak D call: TRBD1 (5 bases). V lost 6 bases, J lost 1 base, and 9 bases lay in between. The CDR3 consists of 14 residues. CDR3 bases: TGTGCCAGCAGACTGGACAAGAACACCGGGGAGCTGTTTTTT. Translating it yields CASRLDKNTGELFF.